This T cell receptor beta chain was profiled in a study of blood T cell repertoires in COVID-19. Some clones are missing from TCRdb's copy, which holds only in-frame ones; the method was immunoSEQ multiplex PCR. The data contain a few hundred thousand clones, around 87% of them singletons. Germline CDR1 and CDR2: SGHKS and YYEKEE (reference sequence). The CDR3 contains 13 residues. The V and J ends lost 3 bases and 4 bases, in that order; junction bases with no gene match: 3. Sequencing used PBMCs or T cells enriched from blood (not recorded which). The clonotype was recovered from a woman between 50 and 59 years old who had recovered from COVID-19. The chain combines TRBV5-5 with TRBJ2-7; TRBD1 matches at 8 bases. The CDR3 reads CASSWDRLYEQYF. The CDR3 nucleotides are TGTGCCAGCAGCTGGGACAGGTTGTACGAGCAGTACTTC.